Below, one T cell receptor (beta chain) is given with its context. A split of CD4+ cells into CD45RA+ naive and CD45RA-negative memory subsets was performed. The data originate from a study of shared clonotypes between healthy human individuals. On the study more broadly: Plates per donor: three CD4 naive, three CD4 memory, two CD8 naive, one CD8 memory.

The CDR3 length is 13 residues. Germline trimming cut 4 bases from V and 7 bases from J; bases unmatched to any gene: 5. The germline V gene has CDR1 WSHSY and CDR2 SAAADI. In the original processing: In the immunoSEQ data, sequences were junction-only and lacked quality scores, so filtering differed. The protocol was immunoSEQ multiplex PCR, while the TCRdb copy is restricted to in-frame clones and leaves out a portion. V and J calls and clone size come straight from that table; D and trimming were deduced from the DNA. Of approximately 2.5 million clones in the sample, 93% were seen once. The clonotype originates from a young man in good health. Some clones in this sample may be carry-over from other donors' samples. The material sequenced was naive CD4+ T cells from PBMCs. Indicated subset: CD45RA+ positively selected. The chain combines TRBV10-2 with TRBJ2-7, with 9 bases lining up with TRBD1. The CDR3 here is CASSAQGAREQYF. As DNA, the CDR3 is TGCGCCAGCAGTGCACAGGGGGCGCGAGAGCAGTACTTC.